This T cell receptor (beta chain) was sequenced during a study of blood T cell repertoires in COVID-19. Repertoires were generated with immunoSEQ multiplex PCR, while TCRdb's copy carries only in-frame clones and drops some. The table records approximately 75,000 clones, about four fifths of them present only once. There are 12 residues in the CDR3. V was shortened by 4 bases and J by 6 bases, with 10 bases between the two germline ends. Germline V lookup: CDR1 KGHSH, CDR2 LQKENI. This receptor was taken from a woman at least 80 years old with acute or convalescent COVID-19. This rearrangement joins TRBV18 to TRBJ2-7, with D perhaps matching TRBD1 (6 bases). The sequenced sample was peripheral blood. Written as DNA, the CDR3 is TGTGCCAGCTCACAAACAGGGACCGAGCAGTACTTC. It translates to CASSQTGTEQYF.